The 20 T cell receptor beta chains reported below all come from one sample, sequenced in a study of blood T cell repertoires in COVID-19. Profiling relied on immunoSEQ multiplex PCR, and the TCRdb table lists in-frame clones only, not all of them. The repertoire holds roughly 450,000 clones, with 80% to 95% as singletons. The specimen was PBMCs or T cells enriched from blood (not recorded which). Receptor source: a man aged 18 to 35 who had recovered from COVID-19.

The genes are TRBV5-4 and TRBJ2-1; 7 positions match TRBD1. The trim removed 5 bases at V and 6 bases at J, leaving 11 bases unmatched. The CDR3 covers 15 residues. Germline CDR1 SGHNT, CDR2 YYREEE (reference sequence). In DNA form, the CDR3 reads TGTGCCAGCAGTCCCCGACAGGGAAACATCAATGAGCAGTTCTTC. This translates into CASSPRQGNINEQFF.

The chain has TRBV7-3 and TRBJ1-3; 9 nucleotides line up with TRBD1. Germline V gene sequence: CDR1 SGHTA, CDR2 FQGTGA. Trimming removed 5 bases from V and 8 bases from J; junction bases left unmatched: 4. CDR3 size: 13 residues. The CDR3 sequence is CASSQGQGDTIYF. CDR3 nucleotide sequence: TGTGCCAGCAGCCAGGGACAGGGAGACACCATATATTTT.

The chain has TRBV28 and TRBJ1-3; D is unresolved. Germline CDR1 and CDR2: MDHEN and SYDVKM. V lost 2 bases and J 0 bases, leaving 8 bases between the germline ends. The CDR3 runs to 15 residues. The CDR3 nucleotides are TGTGCCAGCAGTTTAGGGCTGCACTCTGGAAACACCATATATTTT. It specifies CASSLGLHSGNTIYF.

V gene TRBV28 combines with J gene TRBJ2-3, with TRBD2 identical over 8 bases. The CDR3 totals 14 residues. Germline trimming cut 5 bases from V and 4 bases from J; bases unmatched to any gene: 5. The germline V gene has CDR1 MDHEN and CDR2 SYDVKM. The CDR3: CASSRAGVPDTQYF. Here the CDR3 DNA reads TGTGCCAGCAGTCGAGCGGGAGTGCCAGATACGCAGTATTTT.

This chain links TRBV28 with TRBJ1-5; 7 bases match TRBD1. V was pared by 5 bases and J by 2 bases, with 6 bases of the junction left unmatched. The CDR3 spans 15 residues. Germline V gives CDR1 MDHEN, CDR2 SYDVKM. The CDR3 nucleotides are TGTGCCAGCAGTCCAGGGGGAGCAGGCAATCAGCCCCAGCATTTT. Its protein is CASSPGGAGNQPQHF.

The chain joins TRBV10-1 to TRBJ2-5; the match to TRBD2 covers 13 bases. This CDR3 region has 19 residues. V gave up 6 bases and J gave up 1 base; unmatched junction bases: 14. CDR1 and CDR2 from the germline V gene are WNHNN and SYGVQD (reference sequence). The CDR3 DNA reads as TGCGCCAGCAGCCCCAGATGGACTAGCGGGAGCGCAACCCAAGAGACCCAGTACTTC. It yields the protein CASSPRWTSGSATQETQYF.

The gene calls are TRBV24-1 and TRBJ1-1; perhaps TRBD1 as D (6 bases). Per germline, CDR1 KGHDR and CDR2 SFDVKD. The V and J ends lost 2 bases and 11 bases respectively, with 14 bases between them. The CDR3 length is 13 residues. CDR3 loop: CATSDSRTVRAFF. For the CDR3, the DNA is TGTGCCACCAGTGATTCGCGGACAGTTCGGGCTTTCTTT.

The V gene is TRBV2, the J gene TRBJ1-6; D unclear. In germline, CDR1 is SNHLY, CDR2 FYNNEI. V lost 7 bases, J lost 8 bases, and 12 bases lay in between. CDR3 length: 13 amino acids. The CDR3 reads CASMLDLDSPLHF. In DNA, the CDR3 is TGTGCCAGCATGTTGGACTTAGATTCACCCCTCCACTTT.

The rearrangement joins TRBV6-5 to TRBJ2-1; 10 positions match TRBD2. This CDR3 contains 14 residues. Per the germline V gene, CDR1 is MNHEY and CDR2 is SVGAGI. V lost 6 bases and J lost 4; bases outside the gene matches: 3. In DNA, the CDR3 is TGTGCCAGCAGAGGACTAGCGGCGTACAATGAGCAGTTCTTC. This sequence encodes CASRGLAAYNEQFF.

V usage is TRBV18 and J usage is TRBJ2-1; 7 bases align to TRBD2. Germline V gene lookup returns CDR1 KGHSH and CDR2 LQKENI. This CDR3 spans 16 amino acids. The J segment lost 3 bases and the V segment lost 1 base, leaving 6 bases of the junction unmatched. The CDR3 sequence: CASSPRAGADYNEQFF. As DNA, the CDR3 is TGTGCCAGCTCACCACGGGCGGGAGCCGACTACAATGAGCAGTTCTTC. The whole variable domain, filled in from reference TRBV18 and TRBJ2-1, reads NAGVMQNPRHLVRRRGQEARLRCSPMKGHSHVYWYRQLPEEGLKFMVYLQKENIIDESGMPKERFSAEFPKEGPSILRIQQVVRGDSAAYFCASSPRAGADYNEQFFGPGTRLTVL.

The gene calls are TRBV4-1 and TRBJ1-4; a weak D match, TRBD1 (6 bases). The CDR3 length is 17 residues. Germline assignment: CDR1 MGHRA and CDR2 YSYEKL. V lost 0 bases and J 5 bases, leaving 16 bases between the germline ends. CDR3 sequence: CASSQEGAVARNEKLFF. CDR3 in DNA: TGCGCCAGCAGCCAAGAGGGGGCTGTAGCCCGCAATGAAAAACTGTTTTTT.

V is TRBV4-1 and J is TRBJ1-2, with D perhaps matching TRBD1 (5 bases). The CDR3 is made up of 16 amino acids. With 0 bases removed from V and 4 bases from J, the gap between germline ends came to 15 bases. The germline V gene has CDR1 MGHRA and CDR2 YSYEKL. DNA for the CDR3: TGCGCCAGCAGCCAAGATAGCTCAGGGATGGGCTATGGCTACACCTTC. Protein sequence: CASSQDSSGMGYGYTF.

This chain joins TRBV7-3 and TRBJ2-5, with 7 nucleotides matching TRBD1. CDR1 is SGHTA and CDR2 is FQGTGA in the germline V gene. The CDR3 has 13 amino acids. The V and J ends lost 1 base and 5 bases, in that order; junction bases with no gene match: 1. CDR3 sequence reads: CASSLRGQETQYF. CDR3 nucleotides: TGTGCCAGCAGCTTAAGGGGACAGGAGACCCAGTACTTC.

This chain links TRBV7-2 with TRBJ2-7; D not resolved. V gave up 3 bases and J gave up 4 bases, with 10 bases separating them. The CDR3 is 13 residues long. Germline assignment: CDR1 SGHTA and CDR2 FQGNSA. CDR3 in DNA: TGTGCCAGCAGCTTTGTCCCCGGGTACGAGCAGTACTTC. Its translation: CASSFVPGYEQYF.

This clone was counted a few times. The rearrangement uses TRBV24-1 and TRBJ2-1, with TRBD2 identical over 15 bases. Germline V gives CDR1 KGHDR, CDR2 SFDVKD. The CDR3 length is 16 residues. V trimming: 3 bases; J trimming: 10 bases; junction bases outside the gene matches: 6. The CDR3 spells CATSDRTSGRAEEQFF. CDR3 nucleotides: TGTGCCACCAGTGATCGGACTAGCGGGAGGGCGGAAGAGCAGTTCTTC.

The chain joins TRBV9 to TRBJ1-3; D is uncertain. Germline assignment: CDR1 SGDLS and CDR2 YYNGEE. CDR3 length: 13 amino acids. Between the trimmed V and J ends, which lost 4 bases and 1 base, there was a span of 6 bases. CDR3 region: CASSPQSGNTIYF. CDR3 sequence (DNA): TGTGCCAGCAGCCCGCAGTCTGGAAACACCATATATTTT.

This chain uses TRBV5-4 with TRBJ1-1, with 8 bases that match TRBD1. V lost 0 bases to trimming and J lost 5 bases; unmatched junction nucleotides: 6. This CDR3 is built from 15 residues. Per germline, CDR1 SGHNT and CDR2 YYREEE (reference sequence). The CDR3 DNA sequence: TGTGCCAGCAGCTTGGTTCCAGGGGGCAAAACTGAAGCTTTCTTT. This encodes CASSLVPGGKTEAFF.

V is TRBV2 and J is TRBJ1-3; maybe TRBD1 (6 bases). The CDR3 is 15 amino acids. V was clipped by 4 bases and J by 0 bases, with 10 bases between them. Germline CDR1 and CDR2: SNHLY and FYNNEI. For the CDR3, the DNA is TGTGCCAGCAGTGCCCGGACAGTCTCTGGAAACACCATATATTTT. Its protein is CASSARTVSGNTIYF. Full variable domain (missing parts from reference TRBV2 and TRBJ1-3): EPEVTQTPSHQVTQMGQEVILRCVPISNHLYFYWYRQILGQKVEFLVSFYNNEISEKSEIFDDQFSVERPDGSNFTLKIRSTKLEDSAMYFCASSARTVSGNTIYFGEGSWLTVV.

The J gene is TRBJ2-3, the V gene TRBV18; TRBD2 is a possible D gene (7 bases). The CDR3 runs to 15 residues. Looked up from germline, CDR1 is KGHSH and CDR2 is LQKENI. Trimming took 3 bases from V and 2 from J, leaving 12 bases between them. The CDR3 nucleotides are TGTGCCAGCTCACCGGGCGGGGGCAACACAGATACGCAGTATTTT. Its translation is CASSPGGGNTDTQYF.

The chain is built from TRBV18 and TRBJ2-7; tentative D call: TRBD2 (6 bases). V was clipped by 6 bases and J by 0 bases, with 15 bases between them. This CDR3 has 15 amino acids. The germline V gene has CDR1 KGHSH and CDR2 LQKENI. CDR3 in DNA: TGTGCCAGCTCGGAGGGGACGGTCAGCTCCTACGAGCAGTACTTC. It translates to CASSEGTVSSYEQYF.